These 19 T cell receptor beta chains were all obtained from the same sample, sequenced in a study of monozygotic twins with inflammatory bowel disease. Following a re-call of the 5' RACE reads, TCRdb has one entry per CDR3 protein and lacks DNA. Its table records a few hundred thousand distinct CDR3 sequences. The sequenced sample was blood. The receptors originated from a human donor with ulcerative colitis or Crohn's disease, or a healthy co-twin of an affected twin (not recorded which).

The V and J genes are TRBV7-9 and TRBJ1-1; checking the TCRdb D call of TRBD1 is not possible without DNA. This CDR3 region has 12 residues. In germline, CDR1 is SEHNR, CDR2 FQNEAQ (reference sequence). CDR3: CASSPRDTEAFF.

The V and J genes are TRBV4-3 and TRBJ2-2. The CDR3 is 16 amino acids. From germline, CDR1 is LGHNA and CDR2 YSLEER. CDR3 amino acids: CASSQDKDLWGGELFF.

The rearrangement uses TRBV20-1 and TRBJ2-7; TCRdb's D call, TRBD2, is unchecked because there is no DNA. The germline CDR1 and CDR2 sequences are DFQATT and SNEGSKA (reference sequence). The CDR3 length is 14 residues. The CDR3 sequence is CSAKWTSQTYEQYF.

The CDR3 region is CASSPDAGSNQPQHF. This chain links TRBV18 with TRBJ1-5. Germline V gives CDR1 KGHSH, CDR2 LQKENI. The CDR3 extends over 15 amino acids.

The chain carries TRBV10-3 and TRBJ2-7; checking the TCRdb D call of TRBD1 is not possible without DNA. The CDR3 spans 14 residues. Germline loops: CDR1 ENHRY, CDR2 SYGVKD. The CDR3 spells CAISGTVGGYEQYF.

This chain uses TRBV29-1 with TRBJ2-4. The CDR3 is 12 amino acids. Germline CDR1 SQVTM, CDR2 ANQGSEA. The CDR3 loop reads CSVARSGNMQYF. Based on the CDR3 plus reference TRBV29-1 and TRBJ2-4, the full variable domain is SAVISQKPSRDICQRGTSLTIQCQVDSQVTMMFWYRQQPGQSLTLIATANQGSEATYESGFVIDKFPISRPNLTFSTLTVSNMSPEDSSIYLCSVARSGNMQYFGAGTRLSVL.

The chain is built from TRBV20-1 and TRBJ2-2; TCRdb designates TRBD2, a call that cannot be tested without DNA. The CDR3 consists of 17 residues. The germline V gene encodes CDR1 DFQATT and CDR2 SNEGSKA (reference sequence). CDR3 region: CSARDPSGGSNTGELFF.

The V and J genes are TRBV24-1 and TRBJ2-7; TCRdb's D gene call, TRBD1, goes unchecked for lack of DNA. This CDR3 region has 14 residues. The germline gives CDR1 KGHDR, CDR2 SFDVKD. The CDR3 sequence is CATSSDRAPYEQYF.

J is TRBJ1-5 and V is TRBV6-5; the D gene TCRdb calls, TRBD1, cannot be checked with no DNA. This CDR3 has 18 residues. Germline loops: CDR1 MNHEY, CDR2 SVGAGI. CDR3 in amino acids: CASSSRGQGAGGNQPQHF.

This chain joins TRBV4-3 and TRBJ2-5. CDR1 is LGHNA, CDR2 YSLEER, per germline. CDR3 length equals 13 residues. The CDR3 reads CASSRDQQETQYF.

This sequence joins TRBV5-1 and TRBJ1-1; TCRdb returns TRBD1, unconfirmable since there is no DNA. Germline CDR1 SGHRS, CDR2 YFSETQ. The CDR3 contains 14 residues. CDR3 loop: CASSYDRVYTEAFF.

The chain links TRBV7-2 to TRBJ2-4. The CDR3 loop spans 14 amino acids. In germline, CDR1 is SGHTA, CDR2 FQGNSA. This CDR3 reads CASSQLLAKNIQYF.

V usage is TRBV7-9 and J usage is TRBJ2-3. The length of the CDR3 is 16 residues. Germline lookup yields CDR1 SEHNR and CDR2 FQNEAQ (reference sequence). The CDR3 is CASSFATDVWTDTQYF.

The rearrangement joins TRBV6-1 to TRBJ1-4; TCRdb calls TRBD1, which cannot be checked without DNA. Per germline, CDR1 MNHNS and CDR2 SASEGT. The CDR3 is 16 amino acids. The chain's CDR3 is CASSPGQGPTNEKLFF.

This chain links TRBV9 with TRBJ2-2. There are 14 residues in the CDR3. Germline V CDR1 and CDR2: SGDLS, YYNGEE. CDR3 protein: CASSVAVDTGELFF.

The chain recombines TRBV7-2 with TRBJ1-1; the D gene TCRdb calls, TRBD1, cannot be checked with no DNA. This CDR3 has 15 residues. Germline V lookup: CDR1 SGHTA, CDR2 FQGNSA. The CDR3: CASSFFSGGGTEAFF.

This chain's CDR3 is CASSLDPGGTNEKLFF. This rearrangement joins TRBV27 to TRBJ1-4; TCRdb gives TRBD1 as the D gene, but with no DNA this cannot be confirmed. This CDR3 spans 16 amino acids. CDR1 and CDR2 (germline): MNHEY, SMNVEV (reference sequence). The variable domain in full, with the rest retrieved from reference TRBV27 and TRBJ1-4, is EAQVTQNPRYLITVTGKKLTVTCSQNMNHEYMSWYRQDPGLGLRQIYYSMNVEVTDKGDVPEGYKVSRKEKRNFPLILESPSPNQTSLYFCASSLDPGGTNEKLFFGSGTQLSVL.

This sequence joins TRBV5-1 and TRBJ2-3; lacking DNA, the TRBD2 call made by TCRdb goes unchecked. The CDR3 runs 19 residues. Germline CDR1 is SGHRS and CDR2 is YFSETQ. The CDR3 region is CASSLVLSGASLATDTQYF. Full variable domain (outside the CDR3, taken from reference TRBV5-1 and TRBJ2-3): KAGVTQTPRYLIKTRGQQVTLSCSPISGHRSVSWYQQTPGQGLQFLFEYFSETQRNKGNFPGRFSGRQFSNSRSEMNVSTLELGDSALYLCASSLVLSGASLATDTQYFGPGTRLTVL.

V gene TRBV7-9 combines with J gene TRBJ1-1; the D call of TRBD1 rests on TCRdb alone, since no DNA is present to check it. The CDR3 loop spans 16 amino acids. Per the germline V gene, CDR1 is SEHNR and CDR2 is FQNEAQ (reference sequence). This CDR3 reads CASSLEWGTANTEAFF.